This TCR beta chain was observed in a study of shared clonotypes between healthy human individuals. CDR1 and CDR2 (germline): SNHLY, FYNNEI. This CDR3 has 15 residues. Trimming cost V 2 bases and J 0 bases, with 10 bases left between them. TCRdb keeps only in-frame clones here, not all; method: immunoSEQ multiplex PCR. Of about 320,000 clones in the sample, around 87% were seen once. This receptor was identified in a man aged 18 to 30 in good health. The chain uses TRBV2 and TRBJ1-1; D uncertain. The specimen sequenced was memory CD8+ T cells sorted from blood. Subset here: CD45RO+ cells pooled with CCR7-negative TemRA cells. The CDR3 loop reads CASSELGKLNTEAFF. The DNA for the CDR3 is TGTGCCAGCAGTGAATTGGGCAAATTGAACACTGAAGCTTTCTTT.